Shown below are 12 T cell receptor beta chains from a single sample sequenced in a study of lymphopenia after photon versus proton radiotherapy. The method was immunoSEQ multiplex PCR; TCRdb's version includes in-frame clones alone and lacks a portion of them. The sample lists 30,000 to 35,000 clones, about 91% seen once, with about 6.3% in the top ten. Sample: peripheral blood, taken from a patient treated with proton-based radiotherapy. These receptors were collected from a woman aged 70-85 years with pancreatic cancer. Some clones in this sample may be carry-over from other donors' samples.

This rearrangement joins TRBV19 to TRBJ2-1, with 10 bases that match TRBD2. Germline trimming cut 4 bases from V and 6 bases from J; bases unmatched to any gene: 6. The CDR3 contains 15 residues. Germline CDR1 and CDR2: LNHDA and SQIVND (reference sequence). CDR3 in amino acids: CASSSLASGSNEQFF. CDR3 nucleotide sequence: TGTGCCAGTAGTAGTCTGGCTAGCGGGAGCAATGAGCAGTTCTTC. The variable domain in full, with the rest retrieved from reference TRBV19 and TRBJ2-1, is DGGITQSPKYLFRKEGQNVTLSCEQNLNHDAMYWYRQDPGQGLRLIYYSQIVNDFQKGDIAEGYSVSREKKESFPLTVTSAQKNPTAFYLCASSSLASGSNEQFFGPGTRLTVL.

The chain links TRBV5-1 to TRBJ1-1; D might be TRBD1 (6 bases). CDR1 is SGHRS and CDR2 is YFSETQ in the germline V gene. The V end was cut by 0 bases, the J end by 5 bases, with 11 bases between. The CDR3 has 14 residues. DNA for the CDR3: TGCGCCAGCAGCTTGGGGCAGGGGTGGACTGAAGCTTTCTTT. It is translated as CASSLGQGWTEAFF.

This chain connects TRBV5-5 to TRBJ1-4, with D possibly matching TRBD1 (5 bases). The CDR3 has 14 residues. CDR1 is SGHKS, CDR2 YYEKEE, per germline (reference sequence). The V end was cut by 4 bases, the J end by 6 bases, with 13 bases between. The CDR3 here is CASSNAGGDEKLFF. For the CDR3, the DNA is TGTGCCAGCAGCAACGCCGGGGGGGATGAAAAACTGTTTTTT.

The CDR3 spells CASSLQAYEQYF. CDR3 coding DNA: TGTGCCAGCAGCTTACAGGCTTACGAGCAGTACTTC. V gene TRBV7-9 combines with J gene TRBJ2-7; D is unresolved. The germline V gene encodes CDR1 SEHNR and CDR2 FQNEAQ (reference sequence). The V end was cut by 2 bases, the J end by 4 bases, with 6 bases between. This CDR3 is built from 12 residues.

V gene TRBV4-1 combines with J gene TRBJ2-5, with D tentatively TRBD1 (7 bases). Germline V gives CDR1 MGHRA, CDR2 YSYEKL. The CDR3 runs to 17 residues. V gave up 4 bases and J gave up 2 bases, with 20 bases separating them. CDR3 nucleotides: TGCGCCAGCAGCCTCGCCCCCCCAGGGGGGCTTCAAGAGACCCAGTACTTC. Translating it yields CASSLAPPGGLQETQYF.

The chain is built from TRBV27 and TRBJ2-7; 8 positions match TRBD1. Trimming took 4 bases from V and 2 from J; bases not matched to a gene: 7. The CDR3 is made up of 15 amino acids. The germline V gene encodes CDR1 MNHEY and CDR2 SMNVEV (reference sequence). The CDR3 bases are TGTGCCAGCAGTTCGGGACAGGCCTATACCTACGAGCAGTACTTC. Translated, it gives CASSSGQAYTYEQYF.

This rearrangement joins TRBV27 to TRBJ2-1, with D uncertain. The CDR3 runs 13 residues. Germline V lookup: CDR1 MNHEY, CDR2 SMNVEV (reference sequence). Trimming pared 4 bases from V and 4 bases from J, leaving 8 bases between. The CDR3 DNA reads as TGTGCCAGCAGTTGGGCACCTTACAATGAGCAGTTCTTC. Residues: CASSWAPYNEQFF.

The chain has TRBV11-2 and TRBJ2-1, with D maybe TRBD1 (6 bases). CDR1 SGHAT and CDR2 FQNNGV come from the germline V gene. V was shortened by 5 bases and J by 0 bases, with 23 bases between the two germline ends. This CDR3 has 19 amino acids. The CDR3 sequence is CASSKRAFGQTSSYNEQFF. CDR3 nucleotides: TGTGCCAGCAGCAAAAGAGCCTTCGGACAGACCAGCTCCTACAATGAGCAGTTCTTC. Based on the CDR3 plus reference TRBV11-2 and TRBJ2-1, the full variable domain is EAGVAQSPRYKIIEKRQSVAFWCNPISGHATLYWYQQILGQGPKLLIQFQNNGVVDDSQLPKDRFSAERLKGVDSTLKIQPAKLEDSAVYLCASSKRAFGQTSSYNEQFFGPGTRLTVL.

The V and J genes are TRBV6-1 and TRBJ2-5, with a tentative D call TRBD1 (6 bases). CDR1 and CDR2 from the germline V gene are MNHNS and SASEGT. The V end was cut by 7 bases, the J end by 5 bases, with 11 bases between. The CDR3 loop spans 12 amino acids. The CDR3 reads CASMKQGETQYF. CDR3 bases: TGTGCCAGCATGAAACAGGGTGAGACCCAGTACTTC.

The V call is TRBV5-1, the J call TRBJ2-5; D uncertain. V shed 0 bases and J shed 3 bases, with 9 bases lying between them. The germline V gene has CDR1 SGHRS and CDR2 YFSETQ. The CDR3 length is 14 residues. The CDR3 region is CASSLESLEETQYF. As DNA, the CDR3 is TGCGCCAGCAGCTTGGAGTCATTGGAAGAGACCCAGTACTTC.

Points on this clone: The sample contains more than one DNA sequence encoding this CDR3. The rearrangement uses TRBV18 and TRBJ2-5; D gene uncertain. V was cut by 2 bases and J by 5 bases, with 6 bases left in between. Germline CDR1 reads KGHSH; CDR2 reads LQKENI. The CDR3 totals 12 residues. The CDR3, as DNA: TGTGCCAGCTCACCAGGCGGCGAGACCCAGTACTTC. It is translated as CASSPGGETQYF.

The gene calls are TRBV6-5 and TRBJ2-7; 7 bases match TRBD1. CDR1 MNHEY and CDR2 SVGAGI come from the germline V gene. This CDR3 contains 13 residues. With V trimmed by 6 bases and J by 2 bases, 4 bases remained unmatched. In DNA, the CDR3 is TGTGCCAGCAGCCGGGACAGAACCTACGAGCAGTACTTC. It yields the protein CASSRDRTYEQYF.